The 5 T cell receptor beta chains presented below share a single source sample, sequenced in a study of blood T cells in healthy people across ages. Then a second PCR, running roughly 7 to 11 cycles, was carried out with a sample-barcoded 5' primer and a J-beta primer mix. TCRdb re-called the 5' RACE reads through MiXCR, storing one row per CDR3 protein. Of 750,000 to 850,000 distinct CDR3 sequences listed, 20% to 30% are singletons. The same sample was also used in a study of T cells of mothers and their children.

Sequencing was performed on blood. These receptors were taken from a boy younger than 18 in good health.

This chain joins TRBV13 and TRBJ1-4; D is perhaps TRBD1 (5 bases). Germline V gives CDR1 PRHDT, CDR2 FYEKMQ (reference sequence). The germline V and J ends were trimmed by 4 bases and 0 bases, with 9 bases remaining between them. The CDR3 runs 15 residues. CDR3 protein: CASSYRFATNEKLFF. DNA of the CDR3: TGTGCCAGCAGCTACAGGTTTGCAACTAATGAAAAACTGTTTTTT.

The genes are TRBV12-3 or TRBV12-4 and TRBJ2-5; TRBD2 matches 8 bases. Losses at the gene ends were 6 bases for V and 3 bases for J; bases not matched to a gene: 12. The CDR3 length is 16 residues. The CDR3 sequence: CASSWPGGEVEETQYF. In nucleotides, the CDR3 is TGTGCCAGCAGCTGGCCCGGGGGGGAGGTGGAAGAGACCCAGTACTTC.

This clonotype was counted only a few times. The chain has TRBV7-2 and TRBJ2-5; the D is unclear. Germline V CDR1 and CDR2: SGHTA, FQGNSA. CDR3 length: 15 residues. With 5 bases removed from V and 2 bases from J, the gap between germline ends came to 15 bases. The CDR3 sequence: CASSPHAQTQETQYF. For the CDR3, the DNA is TGTGCCAGCAGCCCACACGCCCAGACTCAAGAGACCCAGTACTTC.

This clonotype has just a few counts. The junction departs from germline at one end; a sequencing error may be responsible. V is TRBV9 and J is TRBJ2-5; tentatively, D is TRBD1 (5 bases). Germline V gene sequence: CDR1 SGDLS, CDR2 YYNGEE. CDR3 size: 16 residues. The CDR3 sequence is CASSVNRLDGQETQHF. CDR3 sequence (DNA): TGTGCCAGCAGCGTAAACAGGTTGGACGGGCAAGAGACCCAGCACTTC.

The chain is built from TRBV12-3 or TRBV12-4 and TRBJ1-2; tentatively, D is TRBD1 (5 bases). Between the trimmed V and J ends, which lost 4 bases and 10 bases, there was a span of 13 bases. The CDR3 sequence is 12 residues long. In DNA, the CDR3 is TGTGCCAGCAGTTGGGCGGGGGGTCCCTACACCTTC. This encodes CASSWAGGPYTF.